The 30 T cell receptor beta chains reported below all come from one sample, sequenced in a study of blood T cells in healthy people across ages. A second PCR of about 7 to 12 cycles used a sample-barcoded 5' primer and a J-beta primer mix. TCRdb re-derived calls from the 5' RACE reads in MiXCR, one entry per CDR3 protein. The sample lists 500,000 to 600,000 distinct CDR3 sequences, approximately 30% occurring once. Sequenced input: blood. The origin of the receptors is a woman aged 70-85 years in good health.

This rearrangement joins TRBV7-9 to TRBJ1-6; possibly TRBD1 for D (5 bases). This CDR3 is built from 15 residues. V was cut by 9 bases and J by 5 bases, with 17 bases left in between. The germline gives CDR1 SEHNR, CDR2 FQNEAQ (reference sequence). The CDR3 loop is CASSTYGTDNSPLHF. DNA for the CDR3: TGTGCCAGTAGTACCTATGGGACTGATAATTCACCCCTCCACTTT.

The chain links TRBV20-1 to TRBJ2-1; no definite D call. The CDR3 is 13 residues long. V dropped 6 bases and J dropped 0 bases, with 9 bases sitting between them. Germline V gene data show CDR1 as DFQATT and CDR2 as SNEGSKA (reference sequence). CDR3 DNA: TGCAGTGCCCAAGAGAGCTCCTACAATGAGCAGTTCTTC. This encodes CSAQESSYNEQFF.

The CDR3 is CSAISPREEGETQYF. The DNA for the CDR3 is TGCAGTGCTATTAGTCCCAGGGAGGAGGGAGAGACCCAGTACTTC. The chain links TRBV20-1 to TRBJ2-5, with D maybe TRBD2 (6 bases). From germline, CDR1 is DFQATT and CDR2 SNEGSKA (reference sequence). This CDR3 is built from 15 residues. The V gene lost 4 bases and the J gene lost 4 bases, with 19 bases spanning the gap.

Points on this clonotype: The junction departs from the called germline gene at one end, perhaps through a read error. This chain joins TRBV9 and TRBJ2-1; D is perhaps TRBD2 (6 bases). Germline CDR1 reads SGDLS; CDR2 reads YYNGEE. The CDR3 sequence is 16 residues long. The CDR3 DNA follows: TGCGCCAGCAGCCCCTCTGGGGTAGCGGCTAAGGGCGCGCAGTTCTTC. This codes for CASSPSGVAAKGAQFF.

This clonotype was detected only a few times. The V and J genes are TRBV11-2 and TRBJ2-3; no clear D. The length of the CDR3 is 16 residues. Trimming shortened V by 1 base and J by 6 bases, and 17 bases separated the two germline ends. From germline, CDR1 is SGHAT and CDR2 FQNNGV. As DNA, the CDR3 is TGTGCCAGCAGCTTAGGGTCCCGAACTTACTTTGATACGCAGTATTTT. It codes for CASSLGSRTYFDTQYF.

This clonotype has more than one count but fewer than ten. This rearrangement joins TRBV4-2 to TRBJ2-4; TRBD1 is a possible D gene (6 bases). The CDR3 is made up of 15 amino acids. CDR1 and CDR2 from the germline V gene are LGHNA and YNFKEQ. V lost 0 bases, J lost 8 bases, and 14 bases lay in between. CDR3 amino acids: CASSQEKGRGYIQYF. CDR3 in DNA: TGTGCCAGCAGCCAAGAGAAGGGCAGGGGATACATTCAGTACTTC.

The gene calls are TRBV6-2 or TRBV6-3 and TRBJ2-7; 10 bases are a match to TRBD1. This CDR3 is built from 14 residues. With 7 bases clipped from V and 2 bases from J, the junction kept 5 bases outside the gene matches. Germline V lookup: CDR1 MNHEY, CDR2 SVGEGT. Here the CDR3 reads CASTWTGGTYEQYF. CDR3 bases: TGTGCCAGCACCTGGACAGGGGGAACCTACGAGCAGTACTTC.

The CDR3 reads CASRQDHGGANVLTF. The CDR3 DNA reads as TGTGCCAGCAGACAGGACCACGGCGGGGCCAACGTCCTGACTTTC. The gene calls are TRBV7-9 and TRBJ2-6; possibly TRBD1 for D (5 bases). V was cut by 6 bases and J by 4 bases, with 13 bases left in between. Germline assignment: CDR1 SEHNR and CDR2 FQNEAQ (reference sequence). The CDR3 is 15 residues long.

This clonotype was recorded a few times. The chain joins TRBV29-1 to TRBJ2-1; no firm D call. V dropped 3 bases and J dropped 3 bases, with 9 bases sitting between them. The CDR3 contains 13 residues. Looked up from germline, CDR1 is SQVTM and CDR2 is ANQGSEA. In nucleotides, the CDR3 is TGCAGCGTTGACGGGCAGCTCTACAATGAGCAGTTCTTC. Its protein product is CSVDGQLYNEQFF.

The V and J genes are TRBV29-1 and TRBJ2-7, with no clear D. Trimming left V 4 bases short and J 0 bases short, with 10 bases between. CDR3 size: 13 residues. Germline V gene sequence: CDR1 SQVTM, CDR2 ANQGSEA. The CDR3 loop is CSVGKAYSYEQYF. CDR3 sequence (DNA): TGCAGCGTTGGTAAAGCCTACTCCTACGAGCAGTACTTC.

This clonotype showed up just a few times. The J gene is TRBJ1-4, the V gene TRBV20-1; D is unclear. Germline CDR1 reads DFQATT; CDR2 reads SNEGSKA (reference sequence). CDR3 length equals 13 residues. V lost 4 bases and J lost 8, with 14 bases in between. The CDR3 DNA reads TGCAGTGCTAACGGGGATACGGACGAAAAACTGTTTTTT. Translation: CSANGDTDEKLFF.

V gene TRBV29-1 combines with J gene TRBJ2-7; D is unclear. The germline V gene encodes CDR1 SQVTM and CDR2 ANQGSEA. V lost 4 bases to trimming and J lost 2 bases, with 6 bases between them. The CDR3 has 11 residues. The chain's CDR3 is CSVGNPYEQYF. CDR3 nucleotides: TGCAGCGTTGGAAATCCCTACGAGCAGTACTTC.

The chain is built from TRBV24-1 and TRBJ1-4; D call uncertain. This CDR3 spans 14 amino acids. V shed 3 bases and J shed 8 bases, with 12 bases lying between them. Germline V gives CDR1 KGHDR, CDR2 SFDVKD. The CDR3 here is CATSDGSPPEKLFF. The CDR3 nucleotides are TGTGCCACCAGTGATGGTTCCCCGCCCGAAAAACTGTTTTTT.

The table lists this clonotype with a few counts. The CDR3 does not close with the conserved phenylalanine or tryptophan, likely indicating a read error. The rearrangement links TRBV29-1 to TRBJ2-1; possibly TRBD1 for D (8 bases). The germline V gene encodes CDR1 SQVTM and CDR2 ANQGSEA. The germline V and J ends were trimmed by 0 bases and 0 bases, with 12 bases remaining between them. This CDR3 comprises 16 residues. This chain's CDR3 is CSVEDNRGGSYNEQFL. The CDR3 DNA reads TGCAGCGTTGAAGATAACAGGGGGGGCTCCTACAATGAGCAGTTCCTC.

V gene TRBV5-1 combines with J gene TRBJ2-3, with D uncertain. The J call is uncertain, as TRBJ2-5 better fits the DNA end. Germline values: CDR1 SGHRS, CDR2 YFSETQ. The CDR3 is 14 amino acids. For the CDR3, the DNA is TGCGCCAGCAGCTTGTTGTTAGATCAAGAGACCCAGTACTTC. Encoded protein: CASSLLLDQETQYF.

The chain is built from TRBV11-1 and TRBJ1-3; D uncertain. V was trimmed by 0 bases and J by 0 bases, leaving 12 bases between them. The CDR3 runs 17 residues. Germline-derived CDR1 and CDR2 are SGHAT and FQDESV (reference sequence). The chain's CDR3 is CASSLAAWWDSGNTIYF. Here the CDR3 DNA reads TGTGCCAGCAGCTTAGCCGCCTGGTGGGACTCTGGAAACACCATATATTTT.

As to this clonotype: The junction and the germline gene differ at one end; a read error may be behind it. The rearrangement joins TRBV7-8 to TRBJ2-1; 8 nucleotides line up with TRBD2. Looked up from germline, CDR1 is SGHVS and CDR2 is FQNEAQ. The CDR3 is made up of 14 amino acids. CDR3 sequence (DNA): TGTGCCAACAGCACCCGGGAGGGGCGGAATGAGCAGTTCTTC. Its translation is CANSTREGRNEQFF. Filled out from reference TRBV7-8 and TRBJ2-1, the complete variable domain reads GAGVSQSPRYKVAKRGQDVALRCDPISGHVSLFWYQQALGQGPEFLTYFQNEAQLDKSGLPSDRFFAERPEGSVSTLKIQRTQQEDSAVYLCANSTREGRNEQFFGPGTRLTVL.

This clonotype appeared a few times. The CDR3, as DNA: TGTGCCAGCAGCTTCGGGGGGGGGAGGCTCACAGATACGCAGTATTTT. Its translation: CASSFGGGRLTDTQYF. The J gene is TRBJ2-3, the V gene TRBV7-8; 8 nucleotides match TRBD2. This CDR3 comprises 16 residues. Losses at the gene ends were 3 bases for V and 2 bases for J; bases not matched to a gene: 7. CDR1 and CDR2 (germline): SGHVS, FQNEAQ.

This clonotype was seen repeatedly, ten times or more. The chain joins TRBV7-2 to TRBJ2-5, with TRBD2 identical over 8 bases. J lost 2 bases, V lost 2 bases, and 4 bases had no gene match. The CDR3 is 15 amino acids. CDR1 and CDR2 from the germline V gene are SGHTA and FQGNSA. CDR3 sequence reads: CASSLSGTSQETQYF. CDR3 bases: TGTGCCAGCAGCTTATCCGGGACTAGTCAAGAGACCCAGTACTTC.

This rearrangement joins TRBV3-1 to TRBJ2-1; perhaps TRBD2 as D (5 bases). Trimming shortened V by 0 bases and J by 7 bases, and 10 bases separated the two germline ends. The CDR3 contains 14 residues. CDR1 is LGHDT and CDR2 is YNNKEL in the germline V gene (reference sequence). The CDR3: CASSQDTRGNEQFF. CDR3 in DNA: TGTGCCAGCAGCCAAGACACGCGCGGGAATGAGCAGTTCTTC.

The chain employs TRBV6-5 and TRBJ2-4; D is possibly TRBD1 (6 bases). Germline V gene data show CDR1 as MNHEY and CDR2 as SVGAGI. The CDR3 sequence is 17 residues long. The V end lost 0 bases, the J end lost 0 bases, and 12 bases lay between the germline ends. The CDR3 loop is CASSYSLTGPAKNIQYF. The DNA for the CDR3 is TGTGCCAGCAGTTACTCTTTGACAGGCCCAGCCAAAAACATTCAGTACTTC.

This chain uses TRBV10-3 with TRBJ1-6; D may be TRBD1 (5 bases). Trimming took off 8 bases at V and 5 bases at J, with 10 bases between the two ends. The CDR3 extends over 13 amino acids. Germline loops: CDR1 ENHRY, CDR2 SYGVKD. The CDR3 region has the DNA TGTGCCATCCAGCAGGGTGATAATTCACCCCTCCACTTT. This codes for CAIQQGDNSPLHF.

DNA for the CDR3: TGTGCCAGCAGTCAAGGACAGCCTGAAGCTTTCTTT. Protein product: CASSQGQPEAFF. The rearrangement links TRBV6-6 to TRBJ1-1; maybe TRBD1 (6 bases). V was cut by 5 bases and J by 6 bases, with 10 bases left in between. CDR1 is MNHNY and CDR2 is SVGAGI in the germline V gene (reference sequence). The CDR3 contains 12 residues.

Comments on this clonotype: One junction end disagrees with the germline gene, perhaps due to a read error. The chain has TRBV5-1 and TRBJ1-5; 9 bases fit TRBD1. CDR1 and CDR2 (germline): SGHRS, YFSETQ. CDR3 length equals 15 residues. For the CDR3, the DNA is TGCGCCAGTAGCTTGGCGGGACAGGGCGATCAGCCCCAGCATTTT. Its protein product is CASSLAGQGDQPQHF.

V usage is TRBV30 and J usage is TRBJ1-2, with 7 bases identical to TRBD1. The CDR3 totals 15 residues. The germline gives CDR1 GTSNPN, CDR2 SVGIG (reference sequence). J lost 3 bases, V lost 0 bases, and 7 bases had no gene match. In DNA, the CDR3 is TGTGCCTGGAGTGTTCAGGACAGGCGATACTATGGCTACACCTTC. Amino acids: CAWSVQDRRYYGYTF.

The gene calls are TRBV4-1 and TRBJ2-7; unclear D gene. Trimming removed 1 base from V and 4 bases from J, with 8 bases in between. Germline CDR1 reads MGHRA; CDR2 reads YSYEKL. CDR3 length: 13 residues. The CDR3 region is CASSQAQDYEQYF. CDR3 DNA sequence: TGCGCCAGCAGCCAAGCGCAGGATTACGAGCAGTACTTC.

The chain's CDR3 is CATSGAGGYNEQFF. In DNA, the CDR3 is TGTGCCACCAGCGGAGCGGGGGGCTACAATGAGCAGTTCTTC. This chain links TRBV24-1 with TRBJ2-1; 9 nucleotides agree with TRBD2. V lost 7 bases, J lost 3 bases, and 3 bases stayed unmatched. Germline-derived CDR1 and CDR2 are KGHDR and SFDVKD. The CDR3 contains 14 residues.

The J gene is TRBJ2-1, the V gene TRBV9; TRBD2 might be the D (7 bases). CDR3 size: 14 residues. V lost 2 bases and J 8 bases, leaving 14 bases between the germline ends. Germline V gene data show CDR1 as SGDLS and CDR2 as YYNGEE. The CDR3 DNA is TGTGCCAGCAGCGTGAGGGGGGGCGGCTATGAGCAGTTCTTC. Encoded protein: CASSVRGGGYEQFF.

This clonotype has more than one count but fewer than ten. The rearrangement links TRBV7-2 to TRBJ2-5, with D possibly being TRBD2 (7 bases). Per the germline V gene, CDR1 is SGHTA and CDR2 is FQGNSA. The CDR3 spans 16 residues. Trimming cost V 5 bases and J 1 base, with 17 bases left between them. As DNA, the CDR3 is TGTGCCAGCAGCCAAGGGTCTAGGGGGGGCCAAGAGACCCAGTACTTC. Protein sequence: CASSQGSRGGQETQYF.

The chain has TRBV7-9 and TRBJ1-1; D call uncertain. This CDR3 is 13 amino acids long. Between the trimmed V and J ends, which lost 6 bases and 4 bases, there was a span of 12 bases. Germline V gene data show CDR1 as SEHNR and CDR2 as FQNEAQ (reference sequence). The CDR3 reads CASSWLEVTEAFF. The CDR3 DNA is TGTGCCAGCAGTTGGTTGGAGGTCACTGAAGCTTTCTTT. Based on the CDR3 plus reference TRBV7-9 and TRBJ1-1, the full variable domain is DTGVSQNPRHKITKRGQNVTFRCDPISEHNRLYWYRQTLGQGPEFLTYFQNEAQLEKSRLLSDRFSAERPKGSFSTLEIQRTEQGDSAMYLCASSWLEVTEAFFGQGTRLTVV.